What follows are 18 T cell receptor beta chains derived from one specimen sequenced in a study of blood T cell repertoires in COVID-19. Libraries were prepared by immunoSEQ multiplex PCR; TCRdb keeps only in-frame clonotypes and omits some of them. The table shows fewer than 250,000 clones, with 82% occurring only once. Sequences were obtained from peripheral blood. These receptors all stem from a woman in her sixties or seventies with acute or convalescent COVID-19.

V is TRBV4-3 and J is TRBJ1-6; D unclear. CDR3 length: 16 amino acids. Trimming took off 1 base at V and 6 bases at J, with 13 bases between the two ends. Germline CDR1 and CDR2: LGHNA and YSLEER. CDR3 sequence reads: CASSQVWAGLNSPLHF. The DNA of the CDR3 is TGCGCCAGCAGCCAAGTCTGGGCAGGCCTTAATTCACCCCTCCACTTT.

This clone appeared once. This CDR3 reads CASSLSGQDYGYTF. Written as DNA, the CDR3 is TGTGCCAGCAGCTTATCGGGACAGGACTATGGCTACACCTTC. The chain links TRBV21-1 to TRBJ1-2; TRBD1, as called in the table, went unchecked against the DNA. TRBV21-1 represents a pseudogene. The CDR3 consists of 14 residues.

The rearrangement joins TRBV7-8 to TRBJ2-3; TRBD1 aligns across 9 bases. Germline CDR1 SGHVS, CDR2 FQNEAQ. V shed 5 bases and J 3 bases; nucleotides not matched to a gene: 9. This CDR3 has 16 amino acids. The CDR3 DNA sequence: TGTGCCAGCAGCAAAACCGGGACAGGGAGAACAGATACGCAGTATTTT. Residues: CASSKTGTGRTDTQYF.

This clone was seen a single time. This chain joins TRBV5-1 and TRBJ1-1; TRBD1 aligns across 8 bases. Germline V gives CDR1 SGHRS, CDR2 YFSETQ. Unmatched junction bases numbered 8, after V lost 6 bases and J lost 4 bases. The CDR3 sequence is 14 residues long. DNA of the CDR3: TGCGCCAGCACTCCACAGGGGGAGGGCACTGAAGCTTTCTTT. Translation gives CASTPQGEGTEAFF.

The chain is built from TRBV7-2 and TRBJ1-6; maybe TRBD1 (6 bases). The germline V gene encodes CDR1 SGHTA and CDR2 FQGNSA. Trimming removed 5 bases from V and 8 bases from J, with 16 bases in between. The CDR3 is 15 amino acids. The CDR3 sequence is CASSREQGFYSPLHF. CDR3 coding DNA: TGTGCCAGCAGCCGCGAGCAGGGGTTTTATTCACCCCTCCACTTT.

The CDR3 sequence: CASSPQGNTEAFF. CDR3 nucleotide sequence: TGCGCCAGCAGCCCCCAGGGGAACACTGAAGCTTTCTTT. The rearrangement joins TRBV4-3 to TRBJ1-1, with TRBD1 as a possible D gene (5 bases). The V gene's germline CDR1 is LGHNA and CDR2 YSLEER. Trimming took off 4 bases at V and 1 base at J, with 7 bases between the two ends. The CDR3 spans 13 residues.

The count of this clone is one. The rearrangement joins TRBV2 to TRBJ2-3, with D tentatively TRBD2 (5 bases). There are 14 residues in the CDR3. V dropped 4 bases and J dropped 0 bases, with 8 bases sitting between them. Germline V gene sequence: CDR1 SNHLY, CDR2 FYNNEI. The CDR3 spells CASSGGGSTDTQYF. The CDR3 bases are TGTGCCAGCAGTGGAGGCGGGAGCACAGATACGCAGTATTTT.

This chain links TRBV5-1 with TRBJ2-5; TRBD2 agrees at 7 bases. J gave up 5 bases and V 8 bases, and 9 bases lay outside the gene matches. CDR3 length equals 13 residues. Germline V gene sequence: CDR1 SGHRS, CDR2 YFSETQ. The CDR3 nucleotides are TGCGCCAGTAGGATAGCGGGTTGGGAGACCCAGTACTTC. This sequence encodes CASRIAGWETQYF.

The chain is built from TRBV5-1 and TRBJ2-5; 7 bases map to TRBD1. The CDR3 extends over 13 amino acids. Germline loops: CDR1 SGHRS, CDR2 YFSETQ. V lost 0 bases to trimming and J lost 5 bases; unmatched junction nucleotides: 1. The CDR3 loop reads CASSLEGAETQYF. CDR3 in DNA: TGCGCCAGCAGCTTGGAGGGGGCCGAGACCCAGTACTTC.

CDR3 sequence: CATSRDSRQGDQPQHF. CDR3 DNA: TGTGCCACCAGCAGAGATTCGAGACAGGGGGATCAGCCCCAGCATTTT. The rearrangement joins TRBV15 to TRBJ1-5; 9 nucleotides match TRBD1. This CDR3 region has 16 residues. V dropped 0 bases and J dropped 5; count of bases not matched to a gene: 5. The germline V gene encodes CDR1 LNHNV and CDR2 YYDKDF (reference sequence). Full variable domain (rest looked up from reference TRBV15 and TRBJ1-5): DAMVIQNPRYQVTQFGKPVTLSCSQTLNHNVMYWYQQKSSQAPKLLFHYYDKDFNNEADTPDNFQSRRPNTSFCFLDIRSPGLGDTAMYLCATSRDSRQGDQPQHFGDGTRLSIL.

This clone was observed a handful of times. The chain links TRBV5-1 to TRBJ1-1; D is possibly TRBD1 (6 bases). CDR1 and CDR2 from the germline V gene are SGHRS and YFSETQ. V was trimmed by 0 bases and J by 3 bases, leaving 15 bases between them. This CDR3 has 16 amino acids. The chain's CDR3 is CASSLAGRGFDTEAFF. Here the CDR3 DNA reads TGCGCCAGCAGCTTGGCGGGCAGGGGTTTTGACACTGAAGCTTTCTTT.

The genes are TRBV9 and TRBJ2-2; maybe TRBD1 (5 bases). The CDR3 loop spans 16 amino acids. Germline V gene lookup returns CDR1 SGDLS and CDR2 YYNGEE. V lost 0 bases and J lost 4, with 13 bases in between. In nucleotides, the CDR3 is TGTGCCAGCAGCGTAGACCCAGGGTTGGGCACCGGGGAGCTGTTTTTT. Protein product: CASSVDPGLGTGELFF.

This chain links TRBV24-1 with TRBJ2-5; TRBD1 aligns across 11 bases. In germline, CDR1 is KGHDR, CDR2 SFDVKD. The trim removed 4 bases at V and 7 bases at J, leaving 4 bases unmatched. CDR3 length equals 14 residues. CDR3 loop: CATSESGTGGTQYF. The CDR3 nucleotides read TGTGCCACCAGTGAGTCCGGGACAGGGGGGACCCAGTACTTC.

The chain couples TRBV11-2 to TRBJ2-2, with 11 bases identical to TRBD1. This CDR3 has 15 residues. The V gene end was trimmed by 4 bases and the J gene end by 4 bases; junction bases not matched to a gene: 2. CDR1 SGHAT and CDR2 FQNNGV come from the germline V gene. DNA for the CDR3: TGTGCCAGCAGCTGGGGGACAGGGGGCACCGGGGAGCTGTTTTTT. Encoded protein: CASSWGTGGTGELFF. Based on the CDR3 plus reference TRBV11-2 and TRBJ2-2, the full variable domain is EAGVAQSPRYKIIEKRQSVAFWCNPISGHATLYWYQQILGQGPKLLIQFQNNGVVDDSQLPKDRFSAERLKGVDSTLKIQPAKLEDSAVYLCASSWGTGGTGELFFGEGSRLTVL.

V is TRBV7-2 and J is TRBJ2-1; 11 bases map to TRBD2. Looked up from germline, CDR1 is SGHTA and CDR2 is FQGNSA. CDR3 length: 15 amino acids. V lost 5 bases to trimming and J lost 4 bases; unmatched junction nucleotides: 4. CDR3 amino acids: CASSQGLAAYNEQFF. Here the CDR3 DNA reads TGTGCCAGCAGCCAGGGACTAGCGGCTTACAATGAGCAGTTCTTC.

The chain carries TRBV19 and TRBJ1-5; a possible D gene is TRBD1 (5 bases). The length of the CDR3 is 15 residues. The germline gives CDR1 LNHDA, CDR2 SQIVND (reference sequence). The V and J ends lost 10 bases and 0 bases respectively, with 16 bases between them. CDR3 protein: CATTAQGYSNQPQHF. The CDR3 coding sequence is TGTGCCACAACTGCTCAGGGTTATAGCAATCAGCCCCAGCATTTT.

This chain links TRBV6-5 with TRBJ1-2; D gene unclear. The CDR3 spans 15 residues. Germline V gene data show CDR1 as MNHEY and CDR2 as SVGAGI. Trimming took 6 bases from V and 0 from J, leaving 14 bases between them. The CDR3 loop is CASSATRATNYGYTF. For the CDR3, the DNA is TGTGCCAGCAGCGCGACGAGGGCAACTAACTATGGCTACACCTTC.

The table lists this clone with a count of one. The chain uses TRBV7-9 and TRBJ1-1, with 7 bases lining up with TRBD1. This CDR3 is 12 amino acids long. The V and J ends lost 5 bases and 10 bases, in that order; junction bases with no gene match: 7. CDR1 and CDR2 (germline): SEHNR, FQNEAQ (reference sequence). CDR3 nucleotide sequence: TGTGCCAGCAGCATTAGCGAGGGGGCAGCTTTCTTT. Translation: CASSISEGAAFF.